This T cell receptor beta chain was recovered during a study of control samples from healthy donors and cancer patients (dated by TCRdb to about 2020). This clone was seen a handful of times. Its antigen is not yet known. No clone much larger than this one lies a single base away; base qualities are absent. The library relied on the immunoSEQ multiplex PCR assay. In TCRdb, the immuneACCESS table is reduced to in-frame sequences with V and J assigned. These tables do not hold every clone; where another copy was compared, an unresolved V gene accounts for under half, and the others remain unexplained. Within this sample are about 61,000 clones, with nearly 90% of them counted one time only. The ten top clones hold roughly 5.7% of the sample. CDR1 and CDR2 are drawn from the germline V gene: SGHNT, YENEEA. The CDR3 starts with the cysteine, ends with the phenylalanine, and has 15 residues. Just the 45-base CDR3 DNA is kept, in frame starting at base 1. The trim is 4 bases for V and 6 bases for J, with a gap of 16 bases between the germline ends.

The source of this sequence is a man aged 55 to 70 with colorectal cancer. The rearranged chain carries TRBV11-3 and TRBJ2-1; a confident D gene designation cannot be given. The sequenced sample consisted of PBMCs. CDR3 protein: CASSWQSRSVNEQFF. The nucleotide sequence is TGTGCCAGCAGCTGGCAGTCGCGGAGCGTCAATGAGCAGTTCTTC.